This T cell receptor (beta chain) comes out of a study of T cell responses to AZD1222 COVID-19 vaccine. Generated by immunoSEQ multiplex PCR, the TCRdb table keeps only in-frame clones and is missing some. The table shows some 99,000 clones, with 88% occurring only once. The V gene lost 1 base and the J gene lost 6 bases, with 13 bases spanning the gap. In germline, CDR1 is SGHTA, CDR2 FQGNSA. The CDR3 totals 15 residues. The J gene is TRBJ1-5, the V gene TRBV7-2; a possible D gene is TRBD1 (6 bases). The clonotype was recovered from an adult in good health. This sample comprised peripheral blood, obtained on day 0 of MenACWY control vaccination. CDR3: CASSLVAGVTQPQHF. In DNA form, the CDR3 reads TGTGCCAGCAGCTTAGTTGCAGGGGTAACTCAGCCCCAGCATTTT.